The rows below give T cell receptor beta chains drawn from one sample of a study of CD8 T cells in Susac syndrome. TCRdb redid the calling of the immunoSEQ multiplex PCR reads with MiXCR, one entry per CDR3 protein. This table has under 200,000 distinct CDR3 sequences, roughly 94% appearing once. The source material was CD4+ T cells from PBMCs. These receptors were collected from a human donor with Susac syndrome. CDR3s include the opening cysteine and the closing phenylalanine or tryptophan. Each record gives: D gene, CDR3 length, J gene, V gene, clone size, CDR3 protein, CDR3 DNA. The D gene is left open where the match is weak. Size values are once, few and many counts, or a class for expanded clones, and some rows have none.

>TRBD1|16|TRBJ2-1|TRBV10-3|NA
CAISDPPGTGNNEQFF
TGTGCCATCAGCGATCCTCCCGGGACAGGGAACAATGAGCAGTTCTTC
>TRBD1|15|TRBJ2-7|TRBV12-3/TRBV12-4|NA
CASSLEGQGAYEQYF
TGTGCCAGCAGTTTAGAGGGACAGGGGGCCTACGAGCAGTACTTC
>NA|13|TRBJ2-5|TRBV12-3/TRBV12-4|NA
CASSWTTQETQYF
TGTGCCAGCTCCTGGACGACCCAAGAGACCCAGTACTTC
>NA|14|TRBJ2-1|TRBV7-3|NA
CASSLTGGGDAQFF
TGTGCCAGCAGCTTAACGGGGGGTGGCGATGCCCAGTTCTTC
>NA|13|TRBJ1-2|TRBV29-1|NA
CSVGHQINYGYTF
TGCAGCGTTGGACACCAAATTAACTATGGCTACACCTTC
>NA|13|TRBJ1-3|TRBV7-9|NA
CASSLREGDTIYF
TGTGCCAGCAGCTTACGGGAAGGAGATACCATATATTTT
>NA|13|TRBJ2-5|TRBV7-8|NA
CASSSGARETQYF
TGTGCCAGCAGCTCCGGAGCAAGGGAGACCCAGTACTTC
>NA|14|TRBJ1-1|TRBV5-1|NA
CASSSVGSNTEAFF
TGCGCCAGCAGCTCCGTCGGGTCGAACACTGAAGCTTTCTTT
>NA|14|TRBJ2-4|TRBV19|once
CATHIQGAKNIQYF
TGTGCCACCCACATACAGGGAGCCAAAAACATTCAGTACTTC
>TRBD1|13|TRBJ1-6|TRBV20-1|NA
CSVPGTGSRPLHF
TGCAGTGTTCCCGGGACAGGGAGCCGACCCCTCCACTTT
>NA|12|TRBJ2-1|TRBV14|once
CASSNTGREQFF
TGTGCCAGCAGTAACACAGGGAGGGAGCAGTTCTTC
>TRBD1|15|TRBJ1-1|TRBV12-3/TRBV12-4|NA
CASSFRQGGNTEAFF
TGTGCCAGCAGTTTTCGACAGGGGGGTAACACTGAAGCTTTCTTT
>NA|14|TRBJ1-1|TRBV5-1|once
CASSSRASNTEAFF
TGCGCCAGCAGCAGCAGGGCCAGTAACACTGAAGCTTTCTTT
>NA|10|TRBJ1-2|TRBV28|NA
CAISGVGYTF
TGTGCCATCAGCGGGGTAGGCTACACCTTC
>NA|15|TRBJ1-3|TRBV5-1|NA
CASSRGERSGNTIYF
TGCGCCAGCAGCCGAGGGGAACGCTCTGGAAACACCATATATTTT
>TRBD1|18|TRBJ2-1|TRBV7-8|NA
CASSPLPAGTGFRNEQFF
TGTGCCAGCAGCCCCTTACCGGCCGGGACAGGGTTTCGCAATGAGCAGTTCTTC
>TRBD1|14|TRBJ1-3|TRBV20-1|NA
CSVSQGAAGNTIYF
TGCAGTGTCTCACAGGGGGCGGCTGGAAACACCATATATTTT
>TRBD1|14|TRBJ2-3|TRBV29-1|NA
CSVLGRGPTDTQYF
TGCAGCGTTTTGGGCAGGGGGCCCACAGATACGCAGTATTTT
>NA|16|TRBJ2-7|TRBV3-1|few
CASSQDSGASSYEQYF
TGTGCCAGCAGCCAAGATTCAGGAGCGAGCTCCTACGAGCAGTACTTC
>TRBD1|15|TRBJ1-5|TRBV20-1|NA
CSARSDRSLNQPQHF
TGCAGTGCTAGATCGGACAGGAGCCTCAATCAGCCCCAGCATTTT
>TRBD2|16|TRBJ2-7|TRBV6-5|NA
CASSYTPGGDEGEQYF
TGTGCCAGCAGTTACACCCCGGGGGGGGATGAGGGCGAGCAGTACTTC
>NA|15|TRBJ2-1|TRBV29-1|NA
CSVTERAGNYNEQFF
TGCAGCGTCACTGAAAGGGCAGGGAACTACAATGAGCAGTTCTTC
>TRBD2|14|TRBJ2-3|TRBV19|NA
CASSYGGFGDTQYF
TGTGCCAGTAGTTACGGGGGGTTTGGAGATACGCAGTATTTT
>NA|13|TRBJ1-2|TRBV20-1|NA
CSATMGHARGYTF
TGCAGTGCTACGATGGGACACGCGCGGGGCTACACCTTC
>TRBD2|14|TRBJ2-2|TRBV10-3|NA
CAIRASGDTGELFF
TGTGCCATCAGGGCTAGCGGGGACACCGGGGAGCTGTTTTTT
>TRBD2|13|TRBJ2-1|TRBV10-2|NA
CASTEGLYNEQFF
TGCGCCAGCACCGAGGGACTATACAATGAGCAGTTCTTC
>NA|14|TRBJ1-2|TRBV12-3/TRBV12-4|NA
CASSYTRGSGGYTF
TGTGCCAGCAGTTACACAAGGGGTTCCGGGGGCTACACCTTC
>NA|13|TRBJ1-2|TRBV14|NA
CASSQGQGYGYTF
TGTGCCAGCAGCCAAGGTCAGGGGTATGGCTACACCTTC
>NA|14|TRBJ2-4|TRBV2|NA
CASSDGGALNIQYF
TGTGCCAGCAGTGACGGCGGGGCCCTAAACATTCAGTACTTC
>NA|10|TRBJ2-7|TRBV3-1|NA
CASGPEGQYF
TGTGCCAGCGGACCGGAGGGGCAGTACTTC
>NA|14|TRBJ1-2|TRBV7-2|NA
CASSLFQGVSGYTF
TGTGCCAGCAGCTTATTCCAGGGAGTTAGTGGCTACACCTTC
>TRBD2|17|TRBJ2-1|TRBV5-1|NA
CASSLGTSGGLYNEQFF
TGCGCCAGCAGCCTAGGGACTAGCGGGGGGCTCTACAATGAGCAGTTCTTC
>TRBD2|15|TRBJ2-2|TRBV5-1|NA
CASSRLAGDTGELFF
TGCGCCAGCAGCCGACTAGCGGGGGACACCGGGGAGCTGTTTTTT
>NA|12|TRBJ2-5|TRBV6-2/TRBV6-3|NA
CASRPRQETQYF
TGTGCCAGCAGGCCTCGGCAAGAGACCCAGTACTTC
>TRBD1|15|TRBJ1-5|TRBV6-2/TRBV6-3|NA
CASSDRQGGNQPQHF
TGTGCCAGCAGTGACCGACAGGGGGGGAATCAGCCCCAGCATTTT
>NA|14|TRBJ2-3|TRBV29-1|NA
CSVAGLSTPDTQYF
TGCAGCGTTGCCGGGCTCTCAACACCCGATACGCAGTATTTT
>NA|13|TRBJ1-2|TRBV20-1|NA
CSAVGGSFYGYTF
TGCAGTGCCGTAGGGGGATCTTTCTATGGCTACACCTTC
>NA|14|TRBJ2-5|TRBV6-2/TRBV6-3|NA
CASSFLGGGETQYF
TGTGCCAGCAGTTTTCTAGGGGGAGGAGAGACCCAGTACTTC
>NA|12|TRBJ1-1|TRBV7-9|NA
CASSSEGLEAFF
TGTGCCAGCAGCTCCGAGGGGCTTGAAGCTTTCTTT
>TRBD1|16|TRBJ2-1|TRBV6-2/TRBV6-3|NA
CASSYSPGTGGDEQFF
TGTGCCAGCAGTTACTCCCCCGGGACAGGGGGCGATGAGCAGTTCTTC
>TRBD1|13|TRBJ1-6|TRBV20-1|NA
CSAMGQGDSPLHF
TGCAGTGCAATGGGACAGGGGGATTCACCCCTCCACTTT
>TRBD1|14|TRBJ2-3|TRBV29-1|NA
CSVIYRGRTDTQYF
TGCAGCGTGATATACAGGGGACGCACAGATACGCAGTATTTT
>TRBD1|15|TRBJ2-2|TRBV27|NA
CASSLSRTGAGELFF
TGTGCCAGCAGTTTATCTCGGACAGGGGCCGGGGAGCTGTTTTTT
>NA|13|TRBJ1-2|TRBV20-1|NA
CSARVGPEGGYTF
TGCAGTGCTAGAGTGGGACCCGAAGGGGGCTACACCTTC
>NA|12|TRBJ2-1|TRBV29-1|NA
CSVEIGYNEQFF
TGCAGCGTTGAAATAGGTTACAATGAGCAGTTCTTC
>NA|15|TRBJ1-5|TRBV15|once
CATSRDGRLDQPQHF
TGTGCCACCAGCAGAGACGGACGGTTGGATCAGCCCCAGCATTTT
>NA|13|TRBJ1-5|TRBV6-1|NA
CASSEKAGQPQHF
TGTGCCAGCAGTGAAAAGGCGGGACAGCCCCAGCATTTT
>NA|16|TRBJ1-1|TRBV11-2|NA
CASSLLGVVRNTEAFF
TGTGCCAGCAGCTTATTGGGGGTAGTCAGGAACACTGAAGCTTTCTTT
>NA|15|TRBJ1-3|TRBV27|NA
CASSSADFSGNTIYF
TGTGCCAGCAGTTCGGCGGACTTCTCTGGAAACACCATATATTTT
>NA|15|TRBJ2-1|TRBV30|once
CAWSGPLLSNNEQFF
TGTGCCTGGAGTGGGCCGCTGCTTTCAAACAATGAGCAGTTCTTC
>TRBD2|14|TRBJ2-7|TRBV7-9|NA
CASSHGLAGGEQYF
TGTGCCAGCAGCCATGGACTAGCGGGGGGCGAGCAGTACTTC
>TRBD2|15|TRBJ2-7|TRBV5-1|NA
CASSFQGTSHYEQYF
TGCGCCAGCAGCTTCCAAGGGACTAGCCACTACGAGCAGTACTTC
>NA|14|TRBJ2-7|TRBV5-4|once
CASSSTGTSYEQYF
TGTGCCAGCAGCTCCACCGGGACATCCTACGAGCAGTACTTC
>TRBD1|18|TRBJ1-6|TRBV19|NA
CASSPGTGGVLGNSPLHF
TGTGCCAGTAGTCCAGGGACAGGGGGGGTACTCGGGAATTCACCCCTCCACTTT